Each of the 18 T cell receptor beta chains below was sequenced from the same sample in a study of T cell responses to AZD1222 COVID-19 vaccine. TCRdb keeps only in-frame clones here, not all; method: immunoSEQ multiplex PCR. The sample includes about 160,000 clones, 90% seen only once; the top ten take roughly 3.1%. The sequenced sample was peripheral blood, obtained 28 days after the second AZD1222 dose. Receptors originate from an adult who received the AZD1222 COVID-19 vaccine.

The CDR3 loop is CASSQGTSGGNEQFF. CDR3 nucleotide sequence: TGTGCCAGCAGCCAAGGGACTAGCGGAGGCAATGAGCAGTTCTTC. J is TRBJ2-1 and V is TRBV5-4, with 11 nucleotides matching TRBD2. The CDR3 covers 15 residues. The germline CDR1 and CDR2 sequences are SGHNT and YYREEE (reference sequence). The junction had 6 bases not matched to a gene; V was cut back by 4 bases and J by 6 bases. Supplemented by reference TRBV5-4 and TRBJ2-1, the full variable domain reads ETGVTQSPTHLIKTRGQQVTLRCSSQSGHNTVSWYQQALGQGPQFIFQYYREEENGRGNFPPRFSGLQFPNYSSELNVNALELDDSALYLCASSQGTSGGNEQFFGPGTRLTVL.

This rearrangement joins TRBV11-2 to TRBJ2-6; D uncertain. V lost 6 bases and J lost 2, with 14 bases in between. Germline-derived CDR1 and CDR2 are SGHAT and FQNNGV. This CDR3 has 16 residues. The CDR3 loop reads CASRVPGKAGANVLTF. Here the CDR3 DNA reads TGTGCCAGCAGAGTTCCAGGTAAAGCTGGGGCCAACGTCCTGACTTTC.

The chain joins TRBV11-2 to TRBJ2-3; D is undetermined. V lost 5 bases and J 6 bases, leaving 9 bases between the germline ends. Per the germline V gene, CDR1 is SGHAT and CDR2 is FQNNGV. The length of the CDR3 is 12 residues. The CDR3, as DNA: TGTGCCAGCAGCACCGATGGGGATACGCAGTATTTT. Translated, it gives CASSTDGDTQYF.

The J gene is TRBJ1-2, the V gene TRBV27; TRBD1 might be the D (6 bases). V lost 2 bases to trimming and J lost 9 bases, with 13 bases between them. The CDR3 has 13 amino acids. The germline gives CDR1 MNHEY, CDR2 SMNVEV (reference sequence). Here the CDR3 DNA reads TGTGCCAGCAGTTTACGGCAGGGGTATAGCTACACCTTC. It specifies CASSLRQGYSYTF.

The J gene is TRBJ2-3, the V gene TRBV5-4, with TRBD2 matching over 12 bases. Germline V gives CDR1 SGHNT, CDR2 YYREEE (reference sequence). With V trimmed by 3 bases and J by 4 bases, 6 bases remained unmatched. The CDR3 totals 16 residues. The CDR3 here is CASSSTSGSLADTQYF. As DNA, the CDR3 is TGTGCCAGCAGCTCGACTAGCGGGAGTCTCGCAGATACGCAGTATTTT.

As DNA, the CDR3 is TGTGCCAGCAGCTTAGAGAGCGCGGGCCCCGGGGAGCTGTTTTTT. Translation: CASSLESAGPGELFF. The chain employs TRBV13 and TRBJ2-2; D may be TRBD2 (5 bases). This CDR3 comprises 15 residues. V was shortened by 1 base and J by 6 bases, with 12 bases between the two germline ends. Looked up from germline, CDR1 is PRHDT and CDR2 is FYEKMQ (reference sequence).

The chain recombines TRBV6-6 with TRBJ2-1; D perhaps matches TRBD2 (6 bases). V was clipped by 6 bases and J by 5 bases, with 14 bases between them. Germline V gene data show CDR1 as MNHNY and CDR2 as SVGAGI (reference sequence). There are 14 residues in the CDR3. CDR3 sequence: CASRGRDSNNEQFF. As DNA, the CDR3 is TGTGCCAGCAGGGGAAGGGACTCTAACAATGAGCAGTTCTTC.

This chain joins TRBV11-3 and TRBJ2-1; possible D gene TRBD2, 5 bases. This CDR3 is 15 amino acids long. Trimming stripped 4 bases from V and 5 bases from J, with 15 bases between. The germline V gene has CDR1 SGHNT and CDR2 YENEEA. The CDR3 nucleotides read TGTGCCAGCAGCTCAGATGGACTCTTCCACAATGAGCAGTTCTTC. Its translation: CASSSDGLFHNEQFF. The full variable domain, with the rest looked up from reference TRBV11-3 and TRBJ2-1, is EAGVVQSPRYKIIEKKQPVAFWCNPISGHNTLYWYLQNLGQGPELLIRYENEEAVDDSQLPKDRFSAERLKGVDSTLKIQPAELGDSAVYLCASSSDGLFHNEQFFGPGTRLTVL.

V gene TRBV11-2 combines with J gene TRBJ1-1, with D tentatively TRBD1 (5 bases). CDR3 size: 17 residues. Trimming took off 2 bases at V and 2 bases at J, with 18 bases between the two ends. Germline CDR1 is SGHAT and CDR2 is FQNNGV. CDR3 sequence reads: CASSLFYSRGQNTEAFF. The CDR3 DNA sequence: TGTGCCAGCAGCTTATTCTACAGTCGGGGCCAAAACACTGAAGCTTTCTTT.

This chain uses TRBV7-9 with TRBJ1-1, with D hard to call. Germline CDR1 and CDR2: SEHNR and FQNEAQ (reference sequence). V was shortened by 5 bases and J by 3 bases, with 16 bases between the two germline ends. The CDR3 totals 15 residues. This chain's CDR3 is CASSPREARHTEAFF. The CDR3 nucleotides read TGTGCCAGCAGCCCCCGGGAAGCACGTCACACTGAAGCTTTCTTT. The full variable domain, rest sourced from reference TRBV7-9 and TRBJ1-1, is DTGVSQNPRHKITKRGQNVTFRCDPISEHNRLYWYRQTLGQGPEFLTYFQNEAQLEKSRLLSDRFSAERPKGSFSTLEIQRTEQGDSAMYLCASSPREARHTEAFFGQGTRLTVV.

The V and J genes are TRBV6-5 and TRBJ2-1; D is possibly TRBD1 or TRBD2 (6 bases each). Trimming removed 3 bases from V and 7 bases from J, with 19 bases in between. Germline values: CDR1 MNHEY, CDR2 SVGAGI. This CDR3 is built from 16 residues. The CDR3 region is CASSYPRLGGSNEQFF. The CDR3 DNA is TGTGCCAGCAGTTATCCGAGACTAGGGGGATCAAATGAGCAGTTCTTC.

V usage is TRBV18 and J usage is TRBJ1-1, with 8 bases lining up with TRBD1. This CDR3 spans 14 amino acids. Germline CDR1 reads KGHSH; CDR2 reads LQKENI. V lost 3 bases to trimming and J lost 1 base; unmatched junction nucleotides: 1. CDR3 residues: CASSPDRENTEAFF. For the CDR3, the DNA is TGTGCCAGCTCACCGGACAGGGAGAACACTGAAGCTTTCTTT.

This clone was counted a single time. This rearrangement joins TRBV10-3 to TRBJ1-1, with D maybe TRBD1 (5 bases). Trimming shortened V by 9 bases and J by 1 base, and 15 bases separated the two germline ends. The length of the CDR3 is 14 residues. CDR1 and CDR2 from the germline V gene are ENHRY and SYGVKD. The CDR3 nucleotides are TGTGCCATAAGACCCGGGACCTCGAACACTGAAGCTTTCTTT. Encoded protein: CAIRPGTSNTEAFF.

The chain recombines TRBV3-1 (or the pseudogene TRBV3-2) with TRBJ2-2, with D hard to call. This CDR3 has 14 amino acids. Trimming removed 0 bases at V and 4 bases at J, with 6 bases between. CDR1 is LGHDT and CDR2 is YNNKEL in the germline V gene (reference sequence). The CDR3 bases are TGTGCCAGCAGCCAAGAAAGGAGCACCGGGGAGCTGTTTTTT. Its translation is CASSQERSTGELFF.

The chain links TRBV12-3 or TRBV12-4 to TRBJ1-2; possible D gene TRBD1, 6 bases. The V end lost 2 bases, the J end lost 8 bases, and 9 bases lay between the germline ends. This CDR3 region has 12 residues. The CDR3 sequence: CASSLRGVGYTF. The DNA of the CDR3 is TGTGCCAGCAGTTTAAGGGGGGTCGGCTACACCTTC.

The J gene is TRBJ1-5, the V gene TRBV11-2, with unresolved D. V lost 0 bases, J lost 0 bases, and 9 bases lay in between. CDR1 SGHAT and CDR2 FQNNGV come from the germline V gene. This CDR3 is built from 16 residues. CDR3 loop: CASSLEGRHSNQPQHF. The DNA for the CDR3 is TGTGCCAGCAGCTTAGAGGGCAGACATAGCAATCAGCCCCAGCATTTT.

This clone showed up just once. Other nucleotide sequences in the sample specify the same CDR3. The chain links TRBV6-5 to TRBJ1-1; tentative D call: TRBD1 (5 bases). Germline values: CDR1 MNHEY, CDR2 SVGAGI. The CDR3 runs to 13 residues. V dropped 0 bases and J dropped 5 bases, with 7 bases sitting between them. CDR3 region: CASSYSGGTEAFF. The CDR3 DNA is TGTGCCAGCAGTTACTCCGGGGGGACTGAAGCTTTCTTT.

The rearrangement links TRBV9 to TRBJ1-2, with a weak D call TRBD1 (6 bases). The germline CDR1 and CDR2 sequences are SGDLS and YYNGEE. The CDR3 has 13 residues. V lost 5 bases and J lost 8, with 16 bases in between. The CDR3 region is CASRTSGGGGYTF. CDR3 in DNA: TGTGCCAGCAGAACGAGTGGAGGGGGAGGCTACACCTTC.